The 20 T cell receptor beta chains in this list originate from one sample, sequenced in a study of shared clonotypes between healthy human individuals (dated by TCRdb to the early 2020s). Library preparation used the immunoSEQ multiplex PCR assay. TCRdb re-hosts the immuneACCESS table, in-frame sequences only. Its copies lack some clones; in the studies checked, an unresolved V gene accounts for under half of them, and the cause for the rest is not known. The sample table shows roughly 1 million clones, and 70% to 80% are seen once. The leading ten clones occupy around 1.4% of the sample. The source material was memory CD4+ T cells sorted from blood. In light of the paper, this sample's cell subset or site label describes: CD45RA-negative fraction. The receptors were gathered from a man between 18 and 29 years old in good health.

Here the CDR3 DNA reads TGTGCCAGTAGGGCCCGGTCGTCAGATACGCAGTATTTT. It is translated as CASRARSSDTQYF. V is TRBV19 and J is TRBJ2-3; unclear D gene. Germline loops: CDR1 LNHDA, CDR2 SQIVND (reference sequence). This CDR3 comprises 13 residues. The germline V and J ends were trimmed by 6 bases and 4 bases, with 11 bases remaining between them.

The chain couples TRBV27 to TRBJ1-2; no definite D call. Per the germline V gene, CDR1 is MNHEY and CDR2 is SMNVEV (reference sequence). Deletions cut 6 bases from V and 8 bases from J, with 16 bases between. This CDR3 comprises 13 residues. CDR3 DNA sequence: TGTGCCAGCAGGATTCGCCCGACGGGGGGCTACACCTTC. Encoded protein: CASRIRPTGGYTF.

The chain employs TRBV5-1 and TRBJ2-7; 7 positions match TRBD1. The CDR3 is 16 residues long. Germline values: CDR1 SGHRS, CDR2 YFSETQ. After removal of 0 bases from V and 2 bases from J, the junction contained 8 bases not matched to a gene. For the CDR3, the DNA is TGCGCCAGCAGCTTGGAGGCGACGGGACAGACCTACGAGCAGTACTTC. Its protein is CASSLEATGQTYEQYF.

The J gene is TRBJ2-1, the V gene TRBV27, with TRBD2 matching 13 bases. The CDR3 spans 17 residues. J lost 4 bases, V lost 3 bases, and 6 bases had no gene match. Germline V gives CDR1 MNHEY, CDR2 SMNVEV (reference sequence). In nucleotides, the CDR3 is TGTGCCAGCAGTTTGCGCGGGACTAGCGGGATGTACAATGAGCAGTTCTTC. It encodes CASSLRGTSGMYNEQFF.

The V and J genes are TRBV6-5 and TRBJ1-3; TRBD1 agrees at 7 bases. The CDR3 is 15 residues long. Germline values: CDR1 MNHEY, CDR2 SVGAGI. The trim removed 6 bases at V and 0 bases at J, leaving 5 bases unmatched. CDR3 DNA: TGTGCCAGCAGCTACACAGGGGACTCTGGAAACACCATATATTTT. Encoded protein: CASSYTGDSGNTIYF.

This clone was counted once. CDR3 residues: CASSQEDGIHYEQYF. CDR3 nucleotides: TGCGCCAGCAGCCAAGAGGACGGGATACACTACGAGCAGTACTTC. The rearrangement joins TRBV4-1 to TRBJ2-7; possible D gene TRBD2, 5 bases. CDR1 is MGHRA, CDR2 YSYEKL, per germline. This CDR3 region has 15 residues. V lost 0 bases and J 3 bases, leaving 12 bases between the germline ends.

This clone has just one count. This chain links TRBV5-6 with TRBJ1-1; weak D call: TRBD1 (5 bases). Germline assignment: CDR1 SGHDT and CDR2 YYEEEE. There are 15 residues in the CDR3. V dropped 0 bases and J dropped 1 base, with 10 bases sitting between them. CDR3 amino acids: CASSLVTDGNTEAFF. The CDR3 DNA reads TGTGCCAGCAGCTTGGTGACAGACGGGAACACTGAAGCTTTCTTT.

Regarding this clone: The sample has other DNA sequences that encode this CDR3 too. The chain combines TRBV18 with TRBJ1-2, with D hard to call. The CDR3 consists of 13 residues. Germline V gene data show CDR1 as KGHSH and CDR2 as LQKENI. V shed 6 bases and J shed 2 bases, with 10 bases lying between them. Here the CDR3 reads CASSLDRNYGYTF. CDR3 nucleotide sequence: TGTGCCAGCTCCCTCGACCGGAACTATGGCTACACCTTC.

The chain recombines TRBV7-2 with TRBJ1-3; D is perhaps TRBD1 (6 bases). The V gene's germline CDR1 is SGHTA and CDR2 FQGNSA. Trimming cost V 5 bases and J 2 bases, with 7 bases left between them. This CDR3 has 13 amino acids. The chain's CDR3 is CASSGQPGNTIYF. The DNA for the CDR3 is TGTGCCAGCAGCGGACAGCCTGGAAACACCATATATTTT.

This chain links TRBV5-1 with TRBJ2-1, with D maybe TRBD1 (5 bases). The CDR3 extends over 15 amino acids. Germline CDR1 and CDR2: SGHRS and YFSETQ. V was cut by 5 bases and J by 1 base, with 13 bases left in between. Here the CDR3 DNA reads TGCGCCAGCAGTAATTTGGGGCAGTCCTACAATGAGCAGTTCTTC. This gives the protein CASSNLGQSYNEQFF.

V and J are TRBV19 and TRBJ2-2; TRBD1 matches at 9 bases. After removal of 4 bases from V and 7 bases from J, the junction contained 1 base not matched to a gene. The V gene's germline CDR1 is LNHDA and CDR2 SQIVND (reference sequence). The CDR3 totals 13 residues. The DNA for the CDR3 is TGTGCCAGTAGTAGACAGGGGGTCGGGGAGCTGTTTTTT. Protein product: CASSRQGVGELFF.

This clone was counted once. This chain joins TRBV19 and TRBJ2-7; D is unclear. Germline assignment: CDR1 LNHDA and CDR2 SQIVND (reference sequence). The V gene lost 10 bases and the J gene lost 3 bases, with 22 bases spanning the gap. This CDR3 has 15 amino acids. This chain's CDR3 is CATSADGAPLYEQYF. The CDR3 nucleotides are TGTGCCACCTCCGCCGATGGTGCCCCCCTCTACGAGCAGTACTTC.

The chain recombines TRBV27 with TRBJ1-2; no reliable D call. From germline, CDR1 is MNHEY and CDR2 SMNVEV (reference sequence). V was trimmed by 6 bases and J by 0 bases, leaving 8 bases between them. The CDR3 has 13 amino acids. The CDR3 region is CASSPTSNYGYTF. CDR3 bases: TGTGCCAGCAGCCCTACTTCTAACTATGGCTACACCTTC.

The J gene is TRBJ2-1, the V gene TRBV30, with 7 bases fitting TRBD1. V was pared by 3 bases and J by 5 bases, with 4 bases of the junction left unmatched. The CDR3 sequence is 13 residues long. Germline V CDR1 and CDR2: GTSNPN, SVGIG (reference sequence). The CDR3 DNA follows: TGTGCCTGGAGGGGACAGAATAACAATGAGCAGTTCTTC. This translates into CAWRGQNNNEQFF. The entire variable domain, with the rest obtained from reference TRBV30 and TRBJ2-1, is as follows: SQTIHQWPATLVQPVGSPLSLECTVEGTSNPNLYWYRQAAGRGLQLLFYSVGIGQISSEVPQNLSASRPQDRQFILSSKKLLLSDSGFYLCAWRGQNNNEQFFGPGTRLTVL.

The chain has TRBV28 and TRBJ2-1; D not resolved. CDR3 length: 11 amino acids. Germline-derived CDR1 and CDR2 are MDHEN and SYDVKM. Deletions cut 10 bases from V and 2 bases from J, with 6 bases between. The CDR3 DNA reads TGTGCCACCCGGGCCTACAATGAGCAGTTCTTC. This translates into CATRAYNEQFF.

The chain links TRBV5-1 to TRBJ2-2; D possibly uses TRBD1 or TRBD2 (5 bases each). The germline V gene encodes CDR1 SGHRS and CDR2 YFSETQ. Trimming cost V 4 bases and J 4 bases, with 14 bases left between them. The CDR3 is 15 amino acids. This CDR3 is CASSPTAGSTGELFF. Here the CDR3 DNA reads TGCGCCAGCAGCCCGACCGCAGGGAGCACCGGGGAGCTGTTTTTT. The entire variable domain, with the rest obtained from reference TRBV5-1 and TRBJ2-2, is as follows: KAGVTQTPRYLIKTRGQQVTLSCSPISGHRSVSWYQQTPGQGLQFLFEYFSETQRNKGNFPGRFSGRQFSNSRSEMNVSTLELGDSALYLCASSPTAGSTGELFFGEGSRLTVL.

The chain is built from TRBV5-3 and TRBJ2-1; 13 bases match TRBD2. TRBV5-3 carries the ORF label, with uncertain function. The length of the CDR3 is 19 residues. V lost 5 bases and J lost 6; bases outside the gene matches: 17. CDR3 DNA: TGTGCCAGAAGTTGGACAGGGAGCGGACTAGCGGGAGTTCGCAATGAGCAGTTCTTC. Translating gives CARSWTGSGLAGVRNEQFF.

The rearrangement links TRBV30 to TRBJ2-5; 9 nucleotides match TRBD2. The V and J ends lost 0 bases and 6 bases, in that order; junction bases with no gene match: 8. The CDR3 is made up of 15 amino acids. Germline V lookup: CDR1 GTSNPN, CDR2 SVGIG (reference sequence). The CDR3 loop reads CAWSVLAGGWKTQYF. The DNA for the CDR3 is TGTGCCTGGAGTGTACTGGCGGGGGGGTGGAAGACCCAGTACTTC.

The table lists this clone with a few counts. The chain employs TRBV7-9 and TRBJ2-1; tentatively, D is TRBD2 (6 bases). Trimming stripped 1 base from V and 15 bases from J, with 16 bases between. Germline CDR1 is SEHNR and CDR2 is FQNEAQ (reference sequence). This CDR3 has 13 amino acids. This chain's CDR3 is CASSLGPGLVLFF. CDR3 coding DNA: TGTGCCAGCAGCTTAGGTCCGGGACTGGTTCTGTTCTTC.

CDR3 in DNA: TGTGCCAGCAGGGGACAGGGACCCGGGGAGCTGTTTTTT. Protein product: CASRGQGPGELFF. The chain links TRBV6-5 to TRBJ2-2, with 9 bases identical to TRBD1. J lost 6 bases, V lost 6 bases, and 2 bases had no gene match. CDR3 length: 13 amino acids. Germline V lookup: CDR1 MNHEY, CDR2 SVGAGI.